A single sample gave rise to the 5 T cell receptor beta chains below, sequenced in a study of blood T cell repertoires in COVID-19. This table comes from immunoSEQ multiplex PCR, and its TCRdb copy is limited to in-frame clones, with some not included. The repertoire holds almost 50,000 clones, with around three quarters as singletons. What was sequenced was peripheral blood. The receptor set was obtained from a man in his 70s with acute or convalescent COVID-19.

There are a few counts of this clone. The chain recombines TRBV28 with TRBJ2-7; D perhaps matches TRBD1 (5 bases). The CDR3 sequence is 13 residues long. CDR1 MDHEN and CDR2 SYDVKM come from the germline V gene. Trimming shortened V by 4 bases and J by 1 base, and 8 bases separated the two germline ends. CDR3: CASSSDRSYEQYF. CDR3 nucleotides: TGTGCCAGCAGTTCCGACAGATCCTACGAGCAGTACTTC.

V usage is TRBV11-3 and J usage is TRBJ2-2, with 7 bases fitting TRBD2. The CDR3 consists of 16 residues. V lost 2 bases to trimming and J lost 1 base; unmatched junction nucleotides: 4. Germline CDR1 SGHNT, CDR2 YENEEA. CDR3 in amino acids: CASSLMGGRNTGELFF. The DNA for the CDR3 is TGTGCCAGCAGCTTAATGGGGGGGAGGAACACCGGGGAGCTGTTTTTT.

J is TRBJ1-6 and V is TRBV7-3; D is perhaps TRBD1 (5 bases). The CDR3 length is 14 residues. From germline, CDR1 is SGHTA and CDR2 FQGTGA. V gave up 3 bases and J gave up 7 bases, with 10 bases separating them. In DNA, the CDR3 is TGTGCCAGCAGCTTGGGGGGAGTCAATTCACCCCTCCACTTT. This encodes CASSLGGVNSPLHF.

The J gene is TRBJ1-5, the V gene TRBV6-6; 9 bases are shared with TRBD1. The ends lost 5 bases at V and 6 bases at J; junction bases unmatched: 5. The CDR3 covers 14 residues. Germline V lookup: CDR1 MNHNY, CDR2 SVGAGI (reference sequence). CDR3 loop: CASSGTGGGQPQHF. CDR3 bases: TGTGCCAGCAGTGGAACAGGGGGCGGTCAGCCCCAGCATTTT.

This rearrangement joins TRBV6-5 to TRBJ1-1; possibly TRBD1 for D (6 bases). The germline CDR1 and CDR2 sequences are MNHEY and SVGAGI. This CDR3 comprises 15 residues. The V end lost 7 bases, the J end lost 1 base, and 16 bases lay between the germline ends. The CDR3 DNA is TGTGCCAGCAAATTGTCACAGGGACCGAACACTGAAGCTTTCTTT. Encoded protein: CASKLSQGPNTEAFF.